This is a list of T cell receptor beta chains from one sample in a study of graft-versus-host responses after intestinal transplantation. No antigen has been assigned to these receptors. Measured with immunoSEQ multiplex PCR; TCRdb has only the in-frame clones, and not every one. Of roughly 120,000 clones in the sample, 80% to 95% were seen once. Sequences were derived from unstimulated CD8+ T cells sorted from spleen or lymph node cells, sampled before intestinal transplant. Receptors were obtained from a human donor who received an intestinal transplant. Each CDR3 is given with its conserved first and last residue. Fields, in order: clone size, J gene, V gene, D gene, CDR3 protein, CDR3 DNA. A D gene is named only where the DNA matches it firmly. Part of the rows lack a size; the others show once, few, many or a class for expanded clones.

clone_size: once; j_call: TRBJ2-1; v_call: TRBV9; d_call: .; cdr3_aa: CASSVRPEPTYNEQFF; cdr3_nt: TGTGCCAGCAGCGTCCGGCCAGAGCCCACCTACAATGAGCAGTTCTTC
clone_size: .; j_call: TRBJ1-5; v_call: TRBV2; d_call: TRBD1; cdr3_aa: CASSPKLGGGQPQHF; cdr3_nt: TGTGCCAGCAGCCCCAAACTAGGGGGCGGCCAGCCCCAGCATTTT
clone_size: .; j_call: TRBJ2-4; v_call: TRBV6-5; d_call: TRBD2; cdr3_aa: CASSPLAAKNIQYF; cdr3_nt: TGTGCCAGCAGCCCACTAGCGGCCAAAAACATTCAGTACTTC
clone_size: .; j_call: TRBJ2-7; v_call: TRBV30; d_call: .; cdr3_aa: CAWRNAYEQYF; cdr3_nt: TGTGCCTGGAGAAACGCCTACGAGCAGTACTTC
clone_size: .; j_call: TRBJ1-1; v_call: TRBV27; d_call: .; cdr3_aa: CASSFSLNTEAFF; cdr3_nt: TGTGCCAGCAGTTTTTCCCTAAACACTGAAGCTTTCTTT
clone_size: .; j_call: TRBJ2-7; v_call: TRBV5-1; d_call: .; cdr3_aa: CASSRSTEQYF; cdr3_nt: TGCGCCAGCAGCCGATCTACCGAGCAGTACTTC
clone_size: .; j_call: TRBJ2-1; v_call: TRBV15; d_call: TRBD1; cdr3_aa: CATSGRDRDSYNEQFF; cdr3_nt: TGTGCCACCAGCGGCCGGGACAGGGACTCCTACAATGAGCAGTTCTTC
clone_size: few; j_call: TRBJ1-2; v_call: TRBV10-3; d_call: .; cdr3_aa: CAISESLQSIYGYTF; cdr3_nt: TGTGCCATCAGTGAGTCATTGCAGAGCATCTATGGCTACACCTTC
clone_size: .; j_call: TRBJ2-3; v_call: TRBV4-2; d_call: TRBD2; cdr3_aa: CASSQGSSSGVFTDTQYF; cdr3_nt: TGTGCCAGCAGCCAAGGGTCCTCTAGCGGGGTATTCACAGATACGCAGTATTTT
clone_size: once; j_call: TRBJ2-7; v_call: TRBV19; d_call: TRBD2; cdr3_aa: CASRGTSYYEQYF; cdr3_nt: TGTGCCAGTAGAGGGACTAGCTACTACGAGCAGTACTTC
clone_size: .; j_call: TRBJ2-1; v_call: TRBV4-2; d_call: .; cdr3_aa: CASSQSADNEQFF; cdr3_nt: TGTGCCAGCAGCCAAAGCGCCGACAATGAGCAGTTCTTC
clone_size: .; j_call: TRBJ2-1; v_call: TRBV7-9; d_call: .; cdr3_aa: CASSVGENPNEQFF; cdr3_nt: TGTGCCAGCAGCGTAGGTGAGAACCCCAATGAGCAGTTCTTC
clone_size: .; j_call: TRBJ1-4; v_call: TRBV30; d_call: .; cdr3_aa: CAWSPLQGHEKLFF; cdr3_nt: TGTGCCTGGAGCCCCCTACAGGGCCATGAAAAACTGTTTTTT
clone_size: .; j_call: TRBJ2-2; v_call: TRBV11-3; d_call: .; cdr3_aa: CASSSRQVRSGELFF; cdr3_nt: TGTGCCAGCAGCTCTAGACAGGTCCGTTCCGGGGAGCTGTTTTTT
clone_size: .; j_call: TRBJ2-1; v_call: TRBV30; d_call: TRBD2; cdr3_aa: CAWSPLGTSYNEQFF; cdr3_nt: TGTGCCTGGAGTCCGCTAGGGACTAGCTACAATGAGCAGTTCTTC
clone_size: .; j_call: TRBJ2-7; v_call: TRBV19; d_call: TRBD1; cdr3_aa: CASSISGTGWYEQYF; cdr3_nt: TGTGCCAGTAGTATCTCCGGGACAGGGTGGTACGAGCAGTACTTC
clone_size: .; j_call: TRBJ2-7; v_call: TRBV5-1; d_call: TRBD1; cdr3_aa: CASSFGDSLYEQYF; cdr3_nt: TGCGCCAGCAGCTTCGGGGACAGCCTCTACGAGCAGTACTTC
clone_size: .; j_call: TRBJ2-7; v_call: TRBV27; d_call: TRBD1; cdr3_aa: CASSPGQGPYEQYF; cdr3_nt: TGTGCCAGCAGTCCCGGACAGGGTCCCTACGAGCAGTACTTC
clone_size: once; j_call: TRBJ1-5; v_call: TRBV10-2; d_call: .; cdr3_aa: CASSESWGAGQPQHF; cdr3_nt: TGCGCCAGCAGTGAGTCTTGGGGGGCGGGTCAGCCCCAGCATTTT
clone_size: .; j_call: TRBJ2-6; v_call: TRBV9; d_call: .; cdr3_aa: CASSLPQGSGANVLTF; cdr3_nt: TGTGCCAGCAGCCTGCCCCAAGGGTCTGGGGCCAACGTCCTGACTTTC
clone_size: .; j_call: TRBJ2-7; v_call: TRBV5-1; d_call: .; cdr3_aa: CASSLATQRRLNEQYF; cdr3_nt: TGCGCCAGCAGCTTGGCCACGCAGAGACGTTTGAACGAGCAGTACTTC
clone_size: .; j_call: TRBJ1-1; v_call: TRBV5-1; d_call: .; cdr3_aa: CASINGRGKNTEAFF; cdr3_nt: TGCGCCAGCATCAACGGTCGGGGAAAGAACACTGAAGCTTTCTTT
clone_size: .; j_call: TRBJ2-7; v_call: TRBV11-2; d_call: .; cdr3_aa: CASSAGISYEQYF; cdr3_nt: TGTGCCAGCAGCGCAGGGATTTCGTACGAGCAGTACTTC
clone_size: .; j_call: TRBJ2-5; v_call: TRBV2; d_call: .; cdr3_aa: CASNSPPRDQETQYF; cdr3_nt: TGTGCCAGCAACAGTCCCCCGAGGGACCAAGAGACCCAGTACTTC
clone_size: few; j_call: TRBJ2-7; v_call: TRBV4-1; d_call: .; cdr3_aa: CASSQGEGMPPYEQYF; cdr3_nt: TGCGCCAGCAGCCAAGGTGAGGGAATGCCTCCCTACGAGCAGTACTTC
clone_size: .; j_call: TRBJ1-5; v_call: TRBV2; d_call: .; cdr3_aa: CASSDGQSNQPQHF; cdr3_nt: TGTGCCAGCAGTGATGGGCAGTCCAATCAGCCCCAGCATTTT
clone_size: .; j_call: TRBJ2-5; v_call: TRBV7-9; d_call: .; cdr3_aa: CASSLGGRETQYF; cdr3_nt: TGTGCCAGCAGCTTAGGGGGCCGGGAGACCCAGTACTTC
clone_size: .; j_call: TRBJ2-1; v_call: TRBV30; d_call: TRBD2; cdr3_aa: CAWGPSGSPYNEQFF; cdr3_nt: TGTGCCTGGGGCCCTAGCGGGAGCCCCTACAATGAGCAGTTCTTC
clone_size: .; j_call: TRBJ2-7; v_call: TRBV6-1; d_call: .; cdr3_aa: CASSDGTPPDYEQYF; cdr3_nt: TGTGCCAGCAGTGATGGGACTCCCCCAGACTACGAGCAGTACTTC
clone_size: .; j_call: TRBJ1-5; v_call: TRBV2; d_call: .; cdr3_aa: CASSPTGAHQPQHF; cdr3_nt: TGTGCCAGCAGCCCAACCGGAGCTCATCAGCCCCAGCATTTT
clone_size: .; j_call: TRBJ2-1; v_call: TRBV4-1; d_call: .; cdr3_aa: CASSSPEGQYYNEQFF; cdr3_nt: TGCGCCAGCAGCTCCCCGGAAGGCCAATACTACAATGAGCAGTTCTTC
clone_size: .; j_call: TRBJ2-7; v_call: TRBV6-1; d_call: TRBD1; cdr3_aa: CASSPSGTGAFEQYF; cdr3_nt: TGTGCCAGCAGTCCCTCCGGGACAGGGGCCTTCGAGCAGTACTTC
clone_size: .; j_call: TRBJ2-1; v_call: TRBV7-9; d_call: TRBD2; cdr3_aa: CASSSKSGSSYNEQFF; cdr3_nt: TGTGCCAGCAGTTCTAAGAGCGGGAGCTCCTACAATGAGCAGTTCTTC
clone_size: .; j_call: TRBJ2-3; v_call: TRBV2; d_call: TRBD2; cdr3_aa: CASSDPTSGRKIDTQYF; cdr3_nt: TGTGCCAGCAGTGATCCGACAAGCGGGAGAAAGATAGATACGCAGTATTTT
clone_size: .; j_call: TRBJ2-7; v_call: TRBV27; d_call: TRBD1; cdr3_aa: CASSFSRGQGLYEQYF; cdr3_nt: TGTGCCAGCAGTTTTTCGAGAGGACAGGGTCTCTACGAGCAGTACTTC
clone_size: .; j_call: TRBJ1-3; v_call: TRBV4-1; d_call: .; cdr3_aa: CASSPRGDRSGNTIYF; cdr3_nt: TGCGCCAGCAGCCCAAGAGGGGACCGCTCTGGAAACACCATATATTTT
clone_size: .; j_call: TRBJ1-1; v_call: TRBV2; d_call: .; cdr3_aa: CASPRLDRWDTEAFF; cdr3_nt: TGTGCCAGCCCAAGGTTGGATCGATGGGACACTGAAGCTTTCTTT
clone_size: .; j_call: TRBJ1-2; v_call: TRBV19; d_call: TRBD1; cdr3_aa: CASSFRQGAVKMGGYTF; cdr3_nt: TGTGCCAGTAGTTTCCGACAGGGGGCTGTTAAGATGGGTGGCTACACCTTC
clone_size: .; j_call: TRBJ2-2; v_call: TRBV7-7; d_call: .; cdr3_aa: CASSARGGELFF; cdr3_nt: TGTGCTAGCAGCGCCCGGGGCGGGGAGCTGTTTTTT
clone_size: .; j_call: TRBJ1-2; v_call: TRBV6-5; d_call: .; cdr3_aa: CASSYSGPGGYTF; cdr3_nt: TGTGCCAGCAGTTACTCAGGGCCGGGAGGCTACACCTTC
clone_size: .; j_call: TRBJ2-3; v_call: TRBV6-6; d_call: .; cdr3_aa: CASSYAASGTQYF; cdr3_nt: TGTGCCAGCAGTTACGCCGCTTCAGGTACGCAGTATTTT